One sample yielded the 14 T cell receptor beta chains listed below, sequenced in a study of low-dose radiotherapy and immunotherapy resistance in tumors. Time point in this sample: before trial treatment. TRAV- and TRBV-specific primers were used for first-strand cDNA, which covered alpha and beta chains. A roughly 19-cycle PCR with a constant-region primer and V-primer adapter amplified TCRs. TCRdb re-called the reads through MiXCR, storing one row per CDR3 protein. The sample includes approximately 84,000 distinct CDR3 sequences, about 18% of them seen just once. The source was PBMCs, collected before treatment. The receptor source for this set is a male donor with prostate cancer.

The chain employs TRBV5-4 and TRBJ2-1, with 16 bases fitting TRBD2. This CDR3 region has 17 residues. J was trimmed by 12 bases and V by 4 bases; bases with no gene match: 13. Germline V gene sequence: CDR1 SGHNT, CDR2 YYREEE (reference sequence). The CDR3: CASSPGTSGGAKEGQFF. In nucleotides, the CDR3 is TGTGCCAGCAGCCCCGGGACTAGCGGGGGGGCCAAAGAGGGGCAGTTCTTC.

This clonotype was observed at least ten times. V and J are TRBV5-4 and TRBJ2-1; 7 bases line up with TRBD2. The CDR3 length is 16 residues. Trimming took 0 bases from V and 1 from J; bases not matched to a gene: 4. Germline V gene sequence: CDR1 SGHNT, CDR2 YYREEE (reference sequence). CDR3 amino acids: CASSLGAGISYNEQFF. The CDR3, as DNA: TGTGCCAGCAGCTTGGGAGCGGGAATTTCCTACAATGAGCAGTTCTTC.

This clonotype was observed many times. The chain uses TRBV18 and TRBJ2-7; 9 nucleotides align to TRBD1. The V segment lost 1 base and the J segment 6 bases; nucleotides outside the gene matches: 4. Germline lookup yields CDR1 KGHSH and CDR2 LQKENI. This CDR3 has 14 residues. As DNA, the CDR3 is TGTGCCAGCTCACCACTGACAGGGGGGCGCGAGCAGTACTTC. It codes for CASSPLTGGREQYF.

This clonotype was counted many times. This chain links TRBV4-2 with TRBJ1-5; D gene unclear. Trimming removed 6 bases from V and 4 bases from J, with 22 bases in between. The CDR3 runs 17 residues. The germline V gene encodes CDR1 LGHNA and CDR2 YNFKEQ. CDR3 in DNA: TGTGCCAGCAGTAACAAGATCGGCAGGATAGGGAATCAGCCCCAGCATTTT. This codes for CASSNKIGRIGNQPQHF.

This clonotype was observed many times. This chain joins TRBV3-1 and TRBJ1-2; D is undetermined. With 0 bases removed from V and 4 bases from J, the gap between germline ends came to 15 bases. The CDR3 sequence is 16 residues long. Germline V gene data show CDR1 as LGHDT and CDR2 as YNNKEL (reference sequence). This CDR3 reads CASSQDQATLVYGYTF. In DNA form, the CDR3 reads TGTGCCAGCAGCCAAGATCAGGCGACTCTCGTCTATGGCTACACCTTC. Based on the CDR3 plus reference TRBV3-1 and TRBJ1-2, the full variable domain is DTAVSQTPKYLVTQMGNDKSIKCEQNLGHDTMYWYKQDSKKFLKIMFSYNNKELIINETVPNRFSPKSPDKAHLNLHINSLELGDSAVYFCASSQDQATLVYGYTFGSGTRLTVV.

This clonotype was observed at least ten times. The CDR3 DNA is TGCGCCAGCAGCCTGACTAGCGGGATGGGGGAGACCCAGTACTTC. Residues: CASSLTSGMGETQYF. This chain joins TRBV5-1 and TRBJ2-5; the match to TRBD2 covers 11 bases. This CDR3 is built from 15 residues. V lost 4 bases, J lost 5 bases, and 7 bases stayed unmatched. The germline CDR1 and CDR2 sequences are SGHRS and YFSETQ.

This clonotype was observed many times. The gene calls are TRBV20-1 and TRBJ2-7; D might be TRBD1 or TRBD2, each matching 5 bases. Trimming took 7 bases from V and 5 from J, leaving 18 bases between them. The germline CDR1 and CDR2 sequences are DFQATT and SNEGSKA (reference sequence). This CDR3 is built from 13 residues. CDR3 sequence reads: CSGTPTGPNEQYF. The CDR3 nucleotides are TGCAGTGGAACGCCAACGGGGCCCAACGAGCAGTACTTC.

In its sample, this clonotype was seen many times. This chain connects TRBV7-8 to TRBJ2-3; the D gene could be TRBD1 or TRBD2 (6 bases each). CDR1 SGHVS and CDR2 FQNEAQ come from the germline V gene. This CDR3 has 16 residues. V shed 2 bases and J shed 0 bases, with 12 bases lying between them. The CDR3 protein is CASSLSGGDSTDTQYF. The CDR3 DNA is TGTGCCAGCAGCTTATCCGGGGGCGATAGCACAGATACGCAGTATTTT.

Ten or more counts support this clonotype. V is TRBV4-1 and J is TRBJ1-4; D perhaps matches TRBD1 (6 bases). The CDR3 covers 15 residues. Per germline, CDR1 MGHRA and CDR2 YSYEKL. The V end lost 7 bases, the J end lost 8 bases, and 20 bases lay between the germline ends. The CDR3 nucleotides read TGCGCCAGCACCCCAGAACCGGGGGCGAGAGAAAAACTGTTTTTT. Its translation is CASTPEPGAREKLFF.

Ten or more counts support this clonotype. The chain links TRBV13 to TRBJ2-5, with TRBD2 identical over 12 bases. With 5 bases clipped from V and 5 bases from J, the junction kept 9 bases outside the gene matches. This CDR3 is 16 amino acids long. Germline V CDR1 and CDR2: PRHDT, FYEKMQ (reference sequence). Here the CDR3 reads CASSLSLAGGPETQYF. The CDR3 DNA reads as TGTGCCAGCAGCCTCTCCCTAGCGGGGGGGCCGGAGACCCAGTACTTC.

This clonotype was counted ten times or more. The V and J genes are TRBV18 and TRBJ2-1; no definite D call. The germline gives CDR1 KGHSH, CDR2 LQKENI. The CDR3 is 14 amino acids. Trimming took 3 bases from V and 5 from J, leaving 11 bases between them. CDR3 sequence: CASSPQTWNNEQFF. CDR3 coding DNA: TGTGCCAGCTCACCTCAAACTTGGAACAATGAGCAGTTCTTC.

In its sample, this clonotype was seen many times. The V call is TRBV28, the J call TRBJ2-7; D is ambiguous. This CDR3 spans 13 amino acids. V lost 5 bases and J lost 1, with 9 bases in between. CDR1 and CDR2 (germline): MDHEN, SYDVKM. DNA for the CDR3: TGTGCCAGCAGTCACGGACCATCCTACGAGCAGTACTTC. Protein sequence: CASSHGPSYEQYF.

This clonotype was detected once. The likely explanation is a read error, given a far larger clone one base away. The chain recombines TRBV6-6 with TRBJ2-1, with 9 bases matching TRBD1. The CDR3 length is 16 residues. V lost 11 bases and J lost 5; bases outside the gene matches: 16. Germline values: CDR1 MNHNY, CDR2 SVGAGI (reference sequence). The CDR3 loop reads CAARYTNRGQDNEQFF. The CDR3 DNA follows: TGTGCCGCCAGATACACGAACAGGGGGCAGGACAATGAGCAGTTCTTC.

This clonotype was detected ten times or more. V is TRBV5-1 and J is TRBJ2-5, with D unclear. The CDR3 is 17 amino acids. V lost 4 bases, J lost 4 bases, and 23 bases lay in between. Germline V gene sequence: CDR1 SGHRS, CDR2 YFSETQ. CDR3: CASSPQPLTLPGETQYF. CDR3 coding DNA: TGCGCCAGCAGCCCACAACCTTTGACTCTACCTGGAGAGACCCAGTACTTC.